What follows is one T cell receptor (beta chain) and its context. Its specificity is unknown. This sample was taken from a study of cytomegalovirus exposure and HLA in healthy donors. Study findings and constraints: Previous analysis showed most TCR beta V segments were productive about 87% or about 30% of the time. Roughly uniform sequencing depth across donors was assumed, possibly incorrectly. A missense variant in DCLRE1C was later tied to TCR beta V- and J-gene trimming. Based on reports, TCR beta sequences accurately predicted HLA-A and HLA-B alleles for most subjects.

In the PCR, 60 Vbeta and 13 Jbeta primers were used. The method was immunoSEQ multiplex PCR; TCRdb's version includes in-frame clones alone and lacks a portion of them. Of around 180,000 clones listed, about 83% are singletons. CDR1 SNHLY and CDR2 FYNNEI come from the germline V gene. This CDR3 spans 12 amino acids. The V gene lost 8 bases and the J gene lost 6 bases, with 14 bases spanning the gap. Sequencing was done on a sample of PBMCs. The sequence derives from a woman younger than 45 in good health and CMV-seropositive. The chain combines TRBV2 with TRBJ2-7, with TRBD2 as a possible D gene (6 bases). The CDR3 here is CASDRGAGEQYF. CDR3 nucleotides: TGTGCCAGCGATCGCGGGGCTGGCGAGCAGTACTTC.